Listed below are T cell receptor beta chains from one sample, sequenced in a study of cytomegalovirus exposure and HLA in healthy donors. The repertoire was sequenced with immunoSEQ multiplex PCR; TCRdb's copy has only in-frame clones and lacks some. The sample comprises 200,000 to 250,000 clones, approximately 84% of which are singletons, and 0.58% rests with the top ten. Sequencing input: PBMCs. The receptors here all came from a woman aged 40 to 49 in good health and CMV-seronegative. The CDR3 runs from the conserved cysteine through the conserved F or W. Fields, in order: J gene, V gene, clone size, D gene, CDR3 DNA, CDR3 protein. The D gene is left open where the match is weak. Rows give clone size only sometimes, using once, few, many, or a class for an expanded clone.

TRBJ2-7,TRBV19,few,.,TGTGCCAGTAGTGCCCGGGGCTACGAGCAGTACTTC,CASSARGYEQYF
TRBJ2-2,TRBV7-7,.,.,TGTGCTAGCAGCTTAGGCCAGGGTGGTACCGGGGAGCTGTTTTTT,CASSLGQGGTGELFF
TRBJ2-7,TRBV6-1,.,.,TGTGCCAGTCTTTTGGCAGGGACCTACGAGCAGTACTTC,CASLLAGTYEQYF
TRBJ1-4,TRBV4-1,few,.,TGCGCCAGCACCTCAACTAATGAAAAACTGTTTTTT,CASTSTNEKLFF
TRBJ1-6,TRBV4-1,.,.,TGCGCCAGCAGCCAAGATGTGGGCAGGGCCAATTCACCCCTCCACTTT,CASSQDVGRANSPLHF
TRBJ1-6,TRBV2,.,.,TGTGCCAGTACTGGGGCCGAAAATTCACCCCTCCACTTT,CASTGAENSPLHF
TRBJ2-3,TRBV9,.,.,TGTGCCAGCAGCGTAGATCGGAGGCAGGATACGCAGTATTTT,CASSVDRRQDTQYF
TRBJ2-2,TRBV5-4,.,TRBD1,TGTGCCAGCAGCAGAAGACAGGGATCTAACACCGGGGAGCTGTTTTTT,CASSRRQGSNTGELFF
TRBJ2-5,TRBV9,.,TRBD2,TGTGCCAGCAACGTGGTCGGGGGGGGGCAAGAGACCCAGTACTTC,CASNVVGGGQETQYF
TRBJ1-2,TRBV28,.,.,TGTGCCAGCAGTCCCGACAGAGTCTATGGCTACACCTTC,CASSPDRVYGYTF
TRBJ1-2,TRBV12-2,.,.,TGTGCAAGTCGCTTAGCCCACGATAGAGCCCTAAGGCTGACAGGGATTAGGGGTGGCTATGGCTACACCTTC,CASRLAHDRALRLTGIRGGYGYTF
TRBJ2-2,TRBV5-1,.,TRBD1,TGCGCCAGCAGCCCGCGGGTACAGGGGGACACCGGGGAGCTGTTTTTT,CASSPRVQGDTGELFF
TRBJ1-5,TRBV27,.,.,TGTGCCAGCAGTTTATCGAAGGGAGGCAATCAGCCCCAGCATTTT,CASSLSKGGNQPQHF
TRBJ2-5,TRBV4-2,.,.,TGTGCCAGCAGCCGGCTAGCTACGGAGACCCAGTACTTC,CASSRLATETQYF
TRBJ1-2,TRBV6-1,.,TRBD1,TGTGCCAGCAGTGAATTTCTCCCGACAGGGGGGGACTATGGCTACACCTTC,CASSEFLPTGGDYGYTF
TRBJ2-5,TRBV7-6,.,TRBD2,TGTGCCAGCAGCCCCAATCGCGTCAGCGGGGGGACCCAAGAGACCCAGTACTTC,CASSPNRVSGGTQETQYF
TRBJ1-5,TRBV7-2,.,.,TGTGCCAGCAGCGCAGCGGGGGGTCAGCCCCAGCATTTT,CASSAAGGQPQHF
TRBJ1-2,TRBV7-9,.,TRBD1,TGTGCCAGCAGCTTAGGGCAGGGGGGAACTAACTATGGCTACACCTTC,CASSLGQGGTNYGYTF
TRBJ1-5,TRBV7-9,.,.,TGTTCCAGCAGCCGCGCCGGAGGGCCGGGGCAGCCCCAGCATTTT,CSSSRAGGPGQPQHF
TRBJ1-2,TRBV5-1,.,TRBD1,TGCGTCAGCAGCAGCCGGGACAGGGGTGTTAGTGGCTACACCTTC,CVSSSRDRGVSGYTF
TRBJ2-1,TRBV7-8,.,.,TGTGCCAGCAGCTTAGTGGGGAGCTCCTACAATGAGCAGTTCTTC,CASSLVGSSYNEQFF
TRBJ2-4,TRBV28,.,.,TGTGCCAGCAGTCCAGTAGGGACAACCATTCAGTACTTC,CASSPVGTTIQYF
TRBJ2-5,TRBV30,.,TRBD2,TGTGCCTGGAGTATAGCGGGGGGTTCACAAGAGACCCAGTACTTC,CAWSIAGGSQETQYF
TRBJ1-1,TRBV7-9,.,TRBD1,TGTGCCAGCAGCCCGGACAGGGGAATTGGGACTGAAGCTTTCTTT,CASSPDRGIGTEAFF
TRBJ2-7,TRBV7-9,.,.,TGTGCCAGCAGCTTGAGGACGCAGGGCTCCTACGAGCAGTACTTC,CASSLRTQGSYEQYF
TRBJ1-2,TRBV10-3,.,TRBD1,TGTGCCATCAGTGAGAGGGGGACAGGGACAAACTATGGCTACACCTTC,CAISERGTGTNYGYTF
TRBJ1-1,TRBV19,.,.,TGTGCCAGTAGTAACGGGATTTTAGGTGAAGCTTTCTTT,CASSNGILGEAFF
TRBJ2-3,TRBV27,once,.,TGTGCCAGCAGTTTCCGGGATACGCAGTATTTT,CASSFRDTQYF
TRBJ1-2,TRBV4-2,.,TRBD1,TGTGCCAGCAGCCAAGATAAGCAAGGGGGCGTGGTAGGCTACACCTTC,CASSQDKQGGVVGYTF
TRBJ2-5,TRBV29-1,.,.,TGCAGCGTTCGTATCGAGACCCAGTACTTC,CSVRIETQYF
TRBJ1-1,TRBV4-3,.,.,TGCGCCAGCAGCCAAGACCCGCAGGGGTGGACTGAAGCTTTCTTT,CASSQDPQGWTEAFF
TRBJ1-1,TRBV4-2,.,.,TGTGCCAGCAGCCAACAACAGGGAGTGAACACTGAAGCTTTCTTT,CASSQQQGVNTEAFF
TRBJ1-2,TRBV6-5,.,.,TGTGCCAGCAGTTTTACACCGAACTATGGCTACACCTTC,CASSFTPNYGYTF
TRBJ2-3,TRBV27,.,TRBD1,TGTGCCAGCAAAGACAGGGCGACAGATACGCAGTATTTT,CASKDRATDTQYF
TRBJ1-5,TRBV7-9,.,TRBD1,TGTGCCAGCAGCTTAGATGGAGGGGGCGCGCGTCAGCCCCAGCATTTT,CASSLDGGGARQPQHF
TRBJ1-1,TRBV4-2,.,.,TGTGCCAGCAGCCAGACACCAAACACTGAAGCTTTCTTT,CASSQTPNTEAFF
TRBJ1-6,TRBV7-8,once,.,TGTGCCAGCAGCTTAGTAGGACATCCCAGCTCCTATAATTCACCCCTCCACTTT,CASSLVGHPSSYNSPLHF
TRBJ1-5,TRBV28,.,TRBD1,TGTGCCAGCAGTTTCTGGGACAGGGCCGGCCAGCCCCAGCATTTT,CASSFWDRAGQPQHF
TRBJ2-7,TRBV27,.,.,TGTGCCAGCAGTTTGTTGGGCCCAACCTACGAGCAGTACTTC,CASSLLGPTYEQYF
TRBJ1-1,TRBV25-1,.,.,TGTGCCAGCAGTGAATCAGGGTACACTGAAGCTTTCTTT,CASSESGYTEAFF
TRBJ2-1,TRBV7-6,.,TRBD1,TGTGCCAGCAGCTTACCCGGACAGGATGGGGGCAATGAGCAGTTCTTC,CASSLPGQDGGNEQFF
TRBJ2-3,TRBV5-1,.,TRBD1,TGCGCCAGCAGCCCGGACCCTACAGGGGCACTCACAGATACGCAGTATTTT,CASSPDPTGALTDTQYF
TRBJ2-5,TRBV19,.,TRBD1,TGTGCCAGTAGTGCAGACGGGACAGGGGTAGAGACCCAGTACTTC,CASSADGTGVETQYF
TRBJ2-7,TRBV7-9,.,.,TGTGCCAGCAGCCCCGGCGGCTACGAGCAGTACTTC,CASSPGGYEQYF
TRBJ2-1,TRBV9,.,TRBD2,TGTGCCAGCAGCGTAGCCGCGGGGGGCCCCTACAATGAGCAGTTCTTC,CASSVAAGGPYNEQFF
TRBJ1-2,TRBV4-1,.,TRBD1,TGCGCCAGCAGCCAAGGGATGGGGACAGGACATCCTTTGTTC,CASSQGMGTGHPLF